This TCR beta chain was recorded in a study of T cells after yellow fever vaccination. This CDR3 has 16 residues. Study-wide results and limits: In FACS-sorted repertoires, abundant clonotypes from the bulk population could appear as contaminants.

Remarks on this clonotype: What it binds is unknown.

UMIs were added to TCR cDNA along with a universal primer site when it was made by 5'RACE template switching. MiXCR, run by TCRdb on the 5' RACE reads, gives a single entry per CDR3 protein. The top ten hold approximately 15% of the sample, which has about 360,000 distinct CDR3 sequences, approximately 5.7% seen once. The chain is built from TRBV21-1 and TRBJ2-5. TRBV21-1 is classified as a pseudogene. The input for sequencing was PBMCs, taken 5 days after the yellow fever booster vaccination. This sequence was found in a man aged 25-45 years who received the YFV17D yellow fever vaccine. CDR3 bases: TGTGCCAGCAGCAAAGATTTGGATCCTAAACTGGAGACCCAGTACTTC. Its translation: CASSKDLDPKLETQYF.